This T cell receptor (beta chain) is from a study of T cell changes during pregnancy in multiple sclerosis. Repertoires were generated with immunoSEQ multiplex PCR, while TCRdb's copy carries only in-frame clones and drops some. Seen here are about 35,000 clones, approximately 89% observed once, and the top ten hold around 0.76%. CDR3 length: 15 residues. The V end was cut by 5 bases, the J end by 4 bases, with 15 bases between. Germline CDR1 MNHEY, CDR2 SMNVEV (reference sequence). This TCR was recovered from a female donor in good health, enrolled as a control in a pregnancy study. The chain recombines TRBV27 with TRBJ2-1, with D possibly TRBD1 on 6 matching bases. Source: CD4+ T cells from peripheral blood mononuclear cells, taken after pregnancy. The CDR3 DNA reads as TGTGCCAGCAGTCAAACAGGGTCGATGTACAATGAGCAGTTCTTC. Its protein product is CASSQTGSMYNEQFF.